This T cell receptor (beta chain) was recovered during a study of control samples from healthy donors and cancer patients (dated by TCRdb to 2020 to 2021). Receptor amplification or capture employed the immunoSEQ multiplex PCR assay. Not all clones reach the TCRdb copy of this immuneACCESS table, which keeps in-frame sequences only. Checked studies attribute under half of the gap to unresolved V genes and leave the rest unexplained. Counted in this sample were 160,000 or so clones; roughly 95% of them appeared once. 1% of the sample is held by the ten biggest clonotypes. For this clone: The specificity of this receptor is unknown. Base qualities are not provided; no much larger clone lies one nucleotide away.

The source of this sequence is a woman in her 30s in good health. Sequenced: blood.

The CDR3 loop reads CASSLGTQGYEQYF. At the DNA level, the sequence is TGCGCCAGCAGCTTGGGGACACAGGGTTACGAGCAGTACTTC. The chain couples TRBV10-1 to TRBJ2-7; TRBD1 is perhaps the D gene, given 6 matching bases. From a lookup of the germline V gene (reference sequence), CDR1 and CDR2 are WNHNN and SYGVQD. Taken from cysteine to phenylalanine, the CDR3 has 14 residues. This entry keeps only the CDR3 DNA: 42 bases, framed from base 1. V loses 6 bases of germline sequence and J loses 4 bases, and the interval between the two ends is 16 bases.